Below are 15 T cell receptor beta chains sequenced from a single sample in a study of CD8+CD57+ T cells in acquired aplastic anemia. Patients selected for sequencing had displayed CD8+CD57+ cell expansion by flow cytometry. Genomic DNA provided the template from which TCR beta VDJ and CDR3 profiles were obtained. Via MiXCR, TCRdb re-called the reads, giving one row per CDR3 protein. The sample lists hundreds of thousands of distinct CDR3 sequences, under 60% occurring once. Sequenced material: sorted CD4+, CD8+, or CD8+CD57+ T cells (not recorded which) from PBMCs. These receptor sequences come from a human donor with aplastic anemia.

The V call is TRBV25-1, the J call TRBJ2-1; 14 nucleotides line up with TRBD2. The CDR3 spans 14 residues. With 10 bases clipped from V and 4 bases from J, the junction kept 3 bases outside the gene matches. Germline V gene data show CDR1 as MGHDK and CDR2 as SYGVNS. The CDR3 nucleotides read TGTGCCACTGGACTAGCGGGAGGATACAATGAGCAGTTCTTC. Translation gives CATGLAGGYNEQFF. Together with reference TRBV25-1 and TRBJ2-1, the CDR3 gives the full variable domain: EADIYQTPRYLVIGTGKKITLECSQTMGHDKMYWYQQDPGMELHLIHYSYGVNSTEKGDLSSESTVSRIRTEHFPLTLESARPSHTSQYLCATGLAGGYNEQFFGPGTRLTVL.

The chain links TRBV20-1 to TRBJ1-1; D gene unclear. Germline loops: CDR1 DFQATT, CDR2 SNEGSKA (reference sequence). The CDR3 is made up of 13 amino acids. CDR3 coding DNA: TGCAGGGGATCCGGCAGCCTGAACACTGAAGCTTTCTTT. Translating it yields CRGSGSLNTEAFF.

A note on this clonotype: One end of the junction is discordant with germline, which a read error may explain. The J gene is TRBJ2-1, the V gene TRBV9; 7 bases fit TRBD2. Germline V CDR1 and CDR2: SGDLS, YYNGEE. This CDR3 is 15 amino acids long. CDR3 sequence (DNA): TGTGTCAGCAGCGTAGGGTCGGGGGGTTACGATGAGCAGTTCTTC. Translating it yields CVSSVGSGGYDEQFF.

This clonotype appeared a few times. The chain uses TRBV10-3 and TRBJ2-7; 9 nucleotides match TRBD2. With V trimmed by 3 bases and J by 3 bases, 12 bases remained unmatched. CDR1 and CDR2 (germline): ENHRY, SYGVKD. The CDR3 spans 17 residues. For the CDR3, the DNA is TGTGCCATCAGTGAAGTTTCCGGGGCTAGCGGGAACTACGAGCAGTACTTC. Its protein product is CAISEVSGASGNYEQYF.

This clonotype turned up a few times. This rearrangement joins TRBV25-1 to TRBJ1-1, with 7 nucleotides matching TRBD1. The V segment lost 5 bases and the J segment 5 bases; nucleotides outside the gene matches: 5. CDR1 is MGHDK and CDR2 is SYGVNS in the germline V gene. This CDR3 has 13 residues. In nucleotides, the CDR3 is TGTGCCAGCAGTCAAATGACAGGGACTGAAGCTTTCTTT. Translating it yields CASSQMTGTEAFF.

This clonotype has ten or more counts. The chain couples TRBV4-1 to TRBJ2-2, with D perhaps matching TRBD1 or TRBD2 (6 bases each). Trimming shortened V by 4 bases and J by 5 bases, and 14 bases separated the two germline ends. Per germline, CDR1 MGHRA and CDR2 YSYEKL. The CDR3 runs 15 residues. CDR3 in DNA: TGCGCCAGCAGCCCTTCCTGGGGGGCGACCGGGGAGCTGTTTTTT. It translates to CASSPSWGATGELFF.

In regard to this clonotype: The CDR3 ends on some other residue instead of the conserved phenylalanine or tryptophan, so this is likely a read error. The chain is built from TRBV29-1 and TRBJ1-1; D may be TRBD1 (5 bases). The germline V and J ends were trimmed by 7 bases and 2 bases, with 14 bases remaining between them. The CDR3 contains 13 residues. Per the germline V gene, CDR1 is SQVTM and CDR2 is ANQGSEA. The CDR3 here is CSGEGQTNTEAFS. The CDR3 DNA is TGCAGCGGCGAGGGGCAGACAAACACTGAAGCTTTCTCT.

The V and J genes are TRBV7-9 and TRBJ2-3; no firm D call. V lost 7 bases, J lost 4 bases, and 6 bases lay in between. Per germline, CDR1 SEHNR and CDR2 FQNEAQ (reference sequence). The CDR3 is made up of 11 amino acids. CDR3 amino acids: CASIVADTQYF. The CDR3, as DNA: TGTGCCAGCATCGTGGCAGATACGCAGTATTTT.

In DNA form, the CDR3 reads TGTGCCAGCCGGACAGGCGAGAACACCGGGGAGCTGTTTTTT. This codes for CASRTGENTGELFF. This chain connects TRBV7-3 to TRBJ2-2, with 7 bases aligning to TRBD1. The V segment lost 8 bases and the J segment 1 base; nucleotides outside the gene matches: 4. Germline CDR1 SGHTA, CDR2 FQGTGA. The CDR3 covers 14 residues.

This clonotype was detected a few times. The V call is TRBV24-1, the J call TRBJ1-1; no firm D call. Germline values: CDR1 KGHDR, CDR2 SFDVKD. The length of the CDR3 is 13 residues. Deletions cut 9 bases from V and 4 bases from J, with 14 bases between. CDR3 residues: CATQLASSTEAFF. The CDR3 nucleotides read TGTGCCACCCAGCTCGCGTCGAGCACTGAAGCTTTCTTT.

The rearrangement joins TRBV9 to TRBJ1-4, with D unclear. The CDR3 is 12 residues long. V was pared by 3 bases and J by 7 bases, with 7 bases between. Germline V gives CDR1 SGDLS, CDR2 YYNGEE. The CDR3 DNA follows: TGTGCCAGCAGCGCCGACGCTGAAAAACTGTTTTTT. Translating gives CASSADAEKLFF. The variable domain in full, with the rest retrieved from reference TRBV9 and TRBJ1-4, is DSGVTQTPKHLITATGQRVTLRCSPRSGDLSVYWYQQSLDQGLQFLIQYYNGEERAKGNILERFSAQQFPDLHSELNLSSLELGDSALYFCASSADAEKLFFGSGTQLSVL.

V usage is TRBV18 and J usage is TRBJ2-3; unclear D gene. CDR3 length equals 11 residues. Trimming pared 2 bases from V and 6 bases from J, leaving 3 bases between. Germline lookup yields CDR1 KGHSH and CDR2 LQKENI. The CDR3 spells CASSPKDTQYF. The CDR3 DNA sequence: TGTGCCAGCTCACCAAAGGATACGCAGTATTTT.

V is TRBV7-9 and J is TRBJ1-1; the D gene is possibly TRBD1 (5 bases). Germline assignment: CDR1 SEHNR and CDR2 FQNEAQ (reference sequence). This CDR3 comprises 14 residues. Trimming took 3 bases from V and 1 from J, leaving 9 bases between them. The CDR3: CASSFTGGNTEAFF. The CDR3 DNA reads TGTGCCAGCAGCTTTACAGGAGGGAACACTGAAGCTTTCTTT.

DNA for the CDR3: TGTGCCAGCAATACCAGACAGGGGACCAATCAGCCCCAGCATTTT. Encoded protein: CASNTRQGTNQPQHF. The rearrangement links TRBV2 to TRBJ1-5, with 8 bases aligning to TRBD1. CDR3 length: 15 amino acids. Germline CDR1 is SNHLY and CDR2 is FYNNEI. With V trimmed by 7 bases and J by 3 bases, 8 bases remained unmatched.

This sequence joins TRBV10-3 and TRBJ1-6, with 9 bases identical to TRBD1. This CDR3 comprises 14 residues. CDR1 is ENHRY and CDR2 is SYGVKD in the germline V gene. V dropped 6 bases and J dropped 7; count of bases not matched to a gene: 4. The CDR3 region is CAIRAGTGNSPLHF. The CDR3 coding sequence is TGTGCCATCAGGGCCGGGACAGGGAATTCACCCCTCCACTTT.